These 32 T cell receptor beta chains came from one sample sequenced in a study of human T cells and chemical hapten exposure. MiXCR, run by TCRdb on the RACE reads, gives a single entry per CDR3 protein. The sample consists of around 120,000 distinct CDR3 sequences, about 14% of them appearing once. This sample's time point: pre-sensitization, week 0. Treatment reported: therapeutic diphenylcyclopropenone sensitization with weekly scalp DPC. Source: whole blood, taken in connection with sensitization to the hapten diphenylcyclopropenone (DPC). The receptors come from a woman between 18 and 29 years old with alopecia areata. Some clones in this sample may be carry-over from other donors' samples.

This clonotype was seen more than once but under ten times. The CDR3 nucleotides are TGTGCCACCAAGGGGGGGTCGAGCACTGAAGCTTTCTTT. Amino acid sequence: CATKGGSSTEAFF. This chain links TRBV7-9 with TRBJ1-1; D is perhaps TRBD1 (6 bases). CDR3 size: 13 residues. From germline, CDR1 is SEHNR and CDR2 FQNEAQ (reference sequence). V was shortened by 10 bases and J by 4 bases, with 16 bases between the two germline ends. The full variable domain, completed using reference TRBV7-9 and TRBJ1-1, is DTGVSQNPRHKITKRGQNVTFRCDPISEHNRLYWYRQTLGQGPEFLTYFQNEAQLEKSRLLSDRFSAERPKGSFSTLEIQRTEQGDSAMYLCATKGGSSTEAFFGQGTRLTVV.

The rearrangement links TRBV6-4 to TRBJ2-3; D unresolved. CDR1 and CDR2 from the germline V gene are MRHNA and SNTAGT. Trimming stripped 11 bases from V and 2 bases from J, with 11 bases between. This CDR3 comprises 12 residues. This CDR3 reads CAGISTTDTQYF. CDR3 bases: TGTGCCGGAATCTCGACCACAGATACGCAGTATTTT.

This chain links TRBV7-2 with TRBJ1-5, with D tentatively TRBD1 (5 bases). The length of the CDR3 is 16 residues. Trimming pared 2 bases from V and 3 bases from J, leaving 14 bases between. Germline CDR1 and CDR2: SGHTA and FQGNSA. The CDR3 loop is CASSLTGAEDNQPQHF. CDR3 in DNA: TGTGCCAGCAGCTTAACTGGGGCCGAGGACAATCAGCCCCAGCATTTT.

The genes are TRBV9 and TRBJ2-1; D might be TRBD1 (5 bases). V was trimmed by 0 bases and J by 4 bases, leaving 14 bases between them. The CDR3 extends over 16 amino acids. The germline V gene has CDR1 SGDLS and CDR2 YYNGEE. CDR3 protein: CASSVDGRRGYNEQFF. In DNA form, the CDR3 reads TGTGCCAGCAGCGTAGACGGTAGAAGGGGATACAATGAGCAGTTCTTC.

This clonotype was found many times. Here the CDR3 DNA reads TGCGCCAGCAGTGAGTCCTTTTACGGCTCATATGGCTACACCTTC. Translating gives CASSESFYGSYGYTF. The J gene is TRBJ1-2, the V gene TRBV10-1; D gene ambiguous. V lost 0 bases, J lost 5 bases, and 13 bases lay in between. The CDR3 is 15 amino acids. Germline CDR1 is WNHNN and CDR2 is SYGVQD (reference sequence).

In DNA, the CDR3 is TGCAGTGCTAGCAGTCAGGGCACTGAAGCTTTCTTT. Encoded protein: CSASSQGTEAFF. The chain combines TRBV20-1 with TRBJ1-1; TRBD1 is a possible D gene (5 bases). Germline CDR1 DFQATT, CDR2 SNEGSKA (reference sequence). The CDR3 is 12 amino acids. V dropped 3 bases and J dropped 4 bases, with 9 bases sitting between them.

This clonotype was observed a few times. The chain couples TRBV12-3 or TRBV12-4 to TRBJ2-3; tentative D call: TRBD2 (5 bases). The CDR3 runs to 14 residues. V lost 1 base, J lost 1 base, and 6 bases lay in between. CDR3 sequence reads: CASSLGTGTDTQYF. The CDR3 coding sequence is TGTGCCAGCAGTTTAGGGACTGGCACAGATACGCAGTATTTT.

CDR3 in DNA: TGTGCCAGCAGTTTATTCTCAGGCCCTGAGGGGTACAATGAGCAGTTCTTC. It is translated as CASSLFSGPEGYNEQFF. The chain recombines TRBV28 with TRBJ2-1; either TRBD1 or TRBD2 may fit D (5 bases each). Germline V gene data show CDR1 as MDHEN and CDR2 as SYDVKM. The V and J ends lost 1 base and 4 bases respectively, with 17 bases between them. The CDR3 is 17 amino acids.

The chain couples TRBV6-2 or TRBV6-3 to TRBJ2-7; unclear D gene. The V gene lost 0 bases and the J gene lost 2 bases, with 20 bases spanning the gap. CDR3 length: 18 amino acids. From germline, CDR1 is MNHEY and CDR2 SVGEGT. Here the CDR3 reads CASSYSNRLSQIPYEQYF. The CDR3 DNA sequence: TGTGCCAGCAGTTACTCGAATCGGCTGTCTCAGATTCCCTACGAGCAGTACTTC.

This clonotype has only a few counts. The chain combines TRBV6-5 with TRBJ1-5; the D is unclear. Trimming shortened V by 6 bases and J by 4 bases, and 10 bases separated the two germline ends. The germline V gene has CDR1 MNHEY and CDR2 SVGAGI. The CDR3 totals 13 residues. The CDR3 sequence is CASRETPNQPQHF. CDR3 nucleotide sequence: TGTGCCAGCAGAGAAACACCTAATCAGCCCCAGCATTTT.

This clonotype came up a few times. J is TRBJ1-2 and V is TRBV12-2. TRBV12-2 is shown as a pseudogene. The CDR3 consists of 13 residues. The CDR3 loop reads CASRLAKLDGYTF. In DNA, the CDR3 is TGTGCAAGTCGCTTAGCTAAGCTTGACGGCTACACCTTC.

At least ten counts were recorded for this clonotype. V usage is TRBV11-2 and J usage is TRBJ2-2, with 7 bases fitting TRBD1. Germline trimming cut 3 bases from V and 1 base from J; bases unmatched to any gene: 11. This CDR3 spans 18 amino acids. Looked up from germline, CDR1 is SGHAT and CDR2 is FQNNGV. In DNA form, the CDR3 reads TGTGCCAGCAGCTTCCCAACGACCGGGACAGAGAACACCGGGGAGCTGTTTTTT. Translation: CASSFPTTGTENTGELFF.

This clonotype was observed a handful of times. The rearrangement uses TRBV7-8 and TRBJ2-1; perhaps TRBD1 as D (7 bases). The CDR3 runs to 16 residues. Germline V gene lookup returns CDR1 SGHVS and CDR2 FQNEAQ. V was cut by 6 bases and J by 6 bases, with 21 bases left in between. The CDR3 DNA reads as TGTGCCAGCAGATTGCCCGGTGACAGGGAGGTCAATGAGCAGTTCTTC. Protein product: CASRLPGDREVNEQFF.

This clonotype was observed at least ten times. This chain joins TRBV5-1 and TRBJ1-3; unclear D gene. Trimming left V 1 base short and J 2 bases short, with 4 bases between. Germline V gene data show CDR1 as SGHRS and CDR2 as YFSETQ. The CDR3 is made up of 13 amino acids. This CDR3 is CASSLRTGNTIYF. CDR3 in DNA: TGCGCCAGCAGCTTGCGGACTGGAAACACCATATATTTT.

This clonotype has at least ten counts. The V call is TRBV5-1, the J call TRBJ1-6; no clear D gene. CDR1 is SGHRS and CDR2 is YFSETQ in the germline V gene. Deletions cut 1 base from V and 2 bases from J, with 4 bases between. The CDR3 has 14 residues. The CDR3 sequence is CASSLNTYNSPLHF. CDR3 nucleotide sequence: TGCGCCAGCAGCTTGAACACCTATAATTCACCCCTCCACTTT.

There are a few counts of this clonotype. The CDR3 loop is CASSLEGKRDTEAFF. The CDR3 DNA follows: TGTGCCAGCAGTTTGGAAGGGAAGAGGGACACTGAAGCTTTCTTT. The chain combines TRBV12-3 or TRBV12-4 with TRBJ1-1; no definite D call. V lost 3 bases to trimming and J lost 3 bases, with 14 bases between them. The CDR3 is made up of 15 amino acids.

The chain carries TRBV5-1 and TRBJ1-4; D is perhaps TRBD1 (5 bases). Germline CDR1 and CDR2: SGHRS and YFSETQ. The CDR3 contains 16 residues. Trimming removed 3 bases at V and 8 bases at J, with 20 bases between. CDR3 sequence: CASSSTQGGSREKLFF. CDR3 sequence (DNA): TGCGCCAGCAGCTCTACGCAGGGTGGTAGTAGAGAAAAACTGTTTTTT.

This clonotype has only a few counts. The V gene is TRBV12-3 or TRBV12-4, the J gene TRBJ1-6; D remains ambiguous. The V end lost 7 bases, the J end lost 10 bases, and 17 bases lay between the germline ends. CDR3 length: 14 residues. CDR3 protein: CASTHSTALSPLHF. The DNA for the CDR3 is TGTGCCAGCACCCATAGCACAGCCCTGTCACCCCTCCACTTT.

The rearrangement joins TRBV29-1 to TRBJ1-2, with 9 bases identical to TRBD1. This CDR3 comprises 12 residues. The germline CDR1 and CDR2 sequences are SQVTM and ANQGSEA. V was pared by 5 bases and J by 4 bases, with 2 bases of the junction left unmatched. CDR3 sequence: CSVPTGGYGYTF. Here the CDR3 DNA reads TGCAGCGTTCCGACAGGGGGCTATGGCTACACCTTC.

A few counts support this clonotype. A read error may produce the germline difference seen at one junction end. The rearrangement uses TRBV30 and TRBJ1-1; D is ambiguous. The CDR3 loop spans 10 amino acids. The germline CDR1 and CDR2 sequences are GTSNPN and SVGIG (reference sequence). The CDR3 bases are TGTGCCTGGAGAGGTATAGAAGCTCTCTTT. Amino acid sequence: CAWRGIEALF.

This clonotype was found a few times. This chain uses TRBV12-3 or TRBV12-4 with TRBJ1-2; the match to TRBD1 covers 7 bases. J lost 4 bases, V lost 1 base, and 9 bases had no gene match. The CDR3 consists of 16 residues. CDR3 sequence: CASSLEGWGQFYGYTF. In DNA, the CDR3 is TGTGCCAGCAGTTTAGAGGGGTGGGGACAGTTCTATGGCTACACCTTC.

This clonotype occurred many times. The chain joins TRBV7-2 to TRBJ1-4; D perhaps matches TRBD1 (5 bases). This CDR3 spans 12 amino acids. Germline V CDR1 and CDR2: SGHTA, FQGNSA. Trimming took 3 bases from V and 11 from J, leaving 10 bases between them. The CDR3, as DNA: TGTGCCAGCAGCTTGAGGGGACGGAAACTGTTTTTT. This sequence encodes CASSLRGRKLFF.

The chain combines TRBV12-3 or TRBV12-4 with TRBJ2-7; 7 nucleotides match TRBD1. V lost 3 bases, J lost 5 bases, and 10 bases stayed unmatched. This CDR3 region has 15 residues. The CDR3 here is CASSFRTGPSDEQYF. The CDR3 DNA follows: TGTGCCAGCAGTTTCCGGACAGGCCCTTCGGACGAGCAGTACTTC.

The chain employs TRBV4-3 and TRBJ1-3; D remains unclear. The V gene lost 8 bases and the J gene lost 2 bases, with 16 bases spanning the gap. This CDR3 has 15 amino acids. The germline CDR1 and CDR2 sequences are LGHNA and YSLEER. CDR3 residues: CASLKRARAGNTIYF. The CDR3 DNA is TGCGCCAGCTTGAAAAGGGCGAGGGCTGGAAACACCATATATTTT.

The rearrangement joins TRBV9 to TRBJ2-5; D remains ambiguous. With 0 bases removed from V and 3 bases from J, the gap between germline ends came to 6 bases. Germline V gene lookup returns CDR1 SGDLS and CDR2 YYNGEE. The CDR3 spans 13 residues. The CDR3: CASSVDSKETQYF. The CDR3 bases are TGTGCCAGCAGCGTAGACAGCAAAGAGACCCAGTACTTC.

The rearrangement uses TRBV2 and TRBJ1-4; 8 bases fit TRBD1. V shed 6 bases and J 0 bases; nucleotides not matched to a gene: 3. This CDR3 region has 15 residues. Germline assignment: CDR1 SNHLY and CDR2 FYNNEI. The CDR3 reads CASRDRGTTNEKLFF. CDR3 DNA: TGTGCCAGCAGAGACAGGGGAACAACTAATGAAAAACTGTTTTTT. Using reference TRBV2 and TRBJ1-4 for the parts outside the CDR3, the full variable domain is EPEVTQTPSHQVTQMGQEVILRCVPISNHLYFYWYRQILGQKVEFLVSFYNNEISEKSEIFDDQFSVERPDGSNFTLKIRSTKLEDSAMYFCASRDRGTTNEKLFFGSGTQLSVL.

This clonotype was seen a few times. This sequence joins TRBV6-6 and TRBJ2-5, with D perhaps matching TRBD2 (5 bases). Trimming took off 5 bases at V and 5 bases at J, with 18 bases between the two ends. Germline values: CDR1 MNHNY, CDR2 SVGAGI (reference sequence). The CDR3 totals 15 residues. As DNA, the CDR3 is TGTGCCAGCAGTCCCTCCCCCGGGAACGGTGAGACCCAGTACTTC. The encoded protein is CASSPSPGNGETQYF.

The chain links TRBV9 to TRBJ2-3; 9 nucleotides agree with TRBD1. Germline CDR1 SGDLS, CDR2 YYNGEE. With V trimmed by 4 bases and J by 3 bases, 6 bases remained unmatched. The length of the CDR3 is 15 residues. The DNA of the CDR3 is TGTGCCAGCAGCTTCCAGGACAGGGGTACAGATACGCAGTATTTT. This sequence encodes CASSFQDRGTDTQYF.

This clonotype has more than one count but fewer than ten. This chain joins TRBV11-2 and TRBJ1-2; D gene uncertain. Trimming cost V 5 bases and J 5 bases, with 18 bases left between them. The CDR3 has 15 residues. Germline loops: CDR1 SGHAT, CDR2 FQNNGV. The CDR3: CASSLIPGVYYGYTF. In nucleotides, the CDR3 is TGTGCCAGCAGCCTAATTCCCGGAGTATATTATGGCTACACCTTC.

The chain couples TRBV29-1 to TRBJ1-2; D ambiguous. The CDR3 totals 11 residues. V lost 6 bases, J lost 4 bases, and 9 bases lay in between. The germline V gene encodes CDR1 SQVTM and CDR2 ANQGSEA. The CDR3 sequence: CSVTQSYGYTF. The DNA of the CDR3 is TGCAGCGTCACACAATCCTATGGCTACACCTTC. Supplemented by reference TRBV29-1 and TRBJ1-2, the full variable domain reads SAVISQKPSRDICQRGTSLTIQCQVDSQVTMMFWYRQQPGQSLTLIATANQGSEATYESGFVIDKFPISRPNLTFSTLTVSNMSPEDSSIYLCSVTQSYGYTFGSGTRLTVV.

This clonotype came up many times. The chain employs TRBV6-2 or TRBV6-3 and TRBJ1-1; D unclear. Per the germline V gene, CDR1 is MNHEY and CDR2 is SVGEGT. The germline V and J ends were trimmed by 5 bases and 0 bases, with 13 bases remaining between them. CDR3 length: 15 amino acids. This CDR3 reads CASSRTVLMNTEAFF. For the CDR3, the DNA is TGTGCCAGCAGTCGGACGGTCCTTATGAACACTGAAGCTTTCTTT.

V gene TRBV4-3 combines with J gene TRBJ1-4; D is unclear. The germline gives CDR1 LGHNA, CDR2 YSLEER. The germline V and J ends were trimmed by 2 bases and 1 base, with 8 bases remaining between them. The CDR3 has 15 amino acids. CDR3 sequence (DNA): TGCGCCAGCAGCCAATTGGACGGAACTAATGAAAAACTGTTTTTT. It codes for CASSQLDGTNEKLFF.